The 14 T cell receptor beta chains in this list originate from one sample, sequenced in a study of blood T cells in healthy people across ages. A second PCR, run for about 6 to 11 cycles, used a sample-barcoded 5' primer plus a J-beta primer mix. TCRdb reprocessed the 5' RACE reads via MiXCR and lists one record per CDR3 protein. This sample has approximately 1.5 million distinct CDR3 sequences; roughly 43% occur once, and the top ten carry around 4%. The sample was blood. The source of these receptors is a woman under 30 in good health.

A remark on this clonotype: Given a much more abundant clone one base away, this may be a read error. The chain has TRBV28 and TRBJ2-5; TRBD1 matches at 7 bases. The J call may be in error: the DNA end matches TRBJ2-1 better. The CDR3 has 15 residues. CDR1 and CDR2 from the germline V gene are MDHEN and SYDVKM. The DNA of the CDR3 is TGTGCCAGCAGTTCCCGGGACAGCCCTCAAGAGACCCAGTTCTTC. This translates into CASSSRDSPQETQFF.

The gene calls are TRBV20-1 and TRBJ2-1; 11 positions agree with TRBD2. Germline assignment: CDR1 DFQATT and CDR2 SNEGSKA (reference sequence). Trimming took 4 bases from V and 4 from J; bases not matched to a gene: 6. The CDR3 has 15 amino acids. CDR3 amino acids: CSATPSGGSYNEQFF. Here the CDR3 DNA reads TGCAGTGCTACTCCTAGCGGGGGGTCGTACAATGAGCAGTTCTTC.

This clonotype appeared once. It may be a read error: a sequence one base away is much more abundant. The chain is built from TRBV29-1 and TRBJ2-7, with D possibly being TRBD1 (6 bases). The germline V gene encodes CDR1 SQVTM and CDR2 ANQGSEA. V gave up 5 bases and J gave up 7 bases, with 18 bases separating them. The CDR3 totals 13 residues. The CDR3 is CSVQQGSYNEQYF. CDR3 DNA: TGCAGCGTTCAACAGGGTTCTTACAATGAGCAGTACTTC.

The chain recombines TRBV21-1 with TRBJ2-1; TRBD1, the D gene given by the table, was not confirmed from the DNA. TRBV21-1 is a pseudogene locus. This CDR3 region has 18 residues. The CDR3 DNA reads TGTGCCAGCGCACGGGACAGGGGGCGGCTAGGCCCTTCTAATGAGCAGTTCTTC. Encoded protein: CASARDRGRLGPSNEQFF.

A few counts support this clonotype. The rearrangement links TRBV6-1 to TRBJ1-4; D may be TRBD1 (6 bases). From germline, CDR1 is MNHNS and CDR2 SASEGT. V gave up 6 bases and J gave up 1 base, with 6 bases separating them. The CDR3 spans 13 residues. CDR3 protein: CASRDRTNEKLFF. The CDR3 DNA is TGTGCCAGCAGGGACAGAACTAATGAAAAACTGTTTTTT.

This clonotype was detected a few times. The rearrangement uses TRBV12-3 or TRBV12-4 and TRBJ1-1; D is uncertain. Trimming pared 3 bases from V and 1 base from J, leaving 6 bases between. This CDR3 comprises 13 residues. Written as DNA, the CDR3 is TGTGCCAGCAGTTTCGACTGGAACACTGAAGCTTTCTTT. Translating gives CASSFDWNTEAFF.

Many counts were recorded for this clonotype. The J gene is TRBJ2-3, the V gene TRBV11-2; TRBD1 matches 7 bases. Germline values: CDR1 SGHAT, CDR2 FQNNGV. The CDR3 has 15 amino acids. J was trimmed by 0 bases and V by 5 bases; bases with no gene match: 5. The CDR3 loop is CASSRSGQSTDTQYF. The CDR3, as DNA: TGTGCCAGCAGCCGGTCGGGACAGAGCACAGATACGCAGTATTTT.

The chain links TRBV27 to TRBJ2-7, with 7 nucleotides matching TRBD1. Looked up from germline, CDR1 is MNHEY and CDR2 is SMNVEV (reference sequence). The CDR3 totals 13 residues. V dropped 3 bases and J dropped 7; count of bases not matched to a gene: 6. CDR3 in DNA: TGTGCCAGCAGTTTGGGTCCGGGACAGGAGCAGTACTTC. The encoded protein is CASSLGPGQEQYF.

The V and J genes are TRBV12-3 or TRBV12-4 and TRBJ2-5, with no clear D. V lost 6 bases, J lost 11 bases, and 19 bases lay in between. This CDR3 has 13 residues. The CDR3 nucleotides are TGTGCCAGCAGCATGCTCCCTAGGAATGAGCAGTACTTC. Translated: CASSMLPRNEQYF.

V and J are TRBV28 and TRBJ2-1, with a weak D call TRBD2 (6 bases). CDR3 length: 14 residues. V lost 5 bases and J 8 bases, leaving 16 bases between the germline ends. The germline CDR1 and CDR2 sequences are MDHEN and SYDVKM. CDR3 in amino acids: CASSVSLASHEQFF. The CDR3, as DNA: TGTGCCAGCAGTGTAAGTCTAGCGAGTCATGAGCAGTTCTTC.

This clonotype was found once. CDR3 DNA: TGTGCCAGCAGCTTATCCCCGGACACGTCTGAGCAGTACTTC. This codes for CASSLSPDTSEQYF. This chain joins TRBV11-2 and TRBJ2-5; a possible D gene is TRBD1 (5 bases). CDR1 SGHAT and CDR2 FQNNGV come from the germline V gene. Between the trimmed V and J ends, which lost 2 bases and 11 bases, there was a span of 18 bases. The CDR3 has 14 amino acids.

This clonotype appeared a few times. The chain combines TRBV7-9 with TRBJ2-1; 8 bases are shared with TRBD2. After removal of 2 bases from V and 1 base from J, the junction contained 7 bases not matched to a gene. The CDR3 is made up of 17 amino acids. Germline V lookup: CDR1 SEHNR, CDR2 FQNEAQ (reference sequence). The CDR3 DNA follows: TGTGCCAGCAGCTTATTATCCGGGAGGGTTTCCTACAATGAGCAGTTCTTC. This gives the protein CASSLLSGRVSYNEQFF.

The V call is TRBV7-6, the J call TRBJ1-5; a weak D match, TRBD1 (5 bases). Germline loops: CDR1 SGHVS, CDR2 FNYEAQ. V lost 4 bases to trimming and J lost 6 bases, with 10 bases between them. The CDR3 consists of 13 residues. CDR3 sequence reads: CASSWIQGQPQHF. The DNA of the CDR3 is TGTGCCAGCAGCTGGATCCAGGGTCAGCCCCAGCATTTT.

This clonotype was counted only a few times. This chain connects TRBV11-3 to TRBJ1-1; D remains unclear. The V end lost 5 bases, the J end lost 2 bases, and 9 bases lay between the germline ends. In germline, CDR1 is SGHNT, CDR2 YENEEA. The CDR3 is 13 amino acids. The CDR3 DNA follows: TGTGCCAGCAGCCCCTACAGCAACACTGAAGCTTTCTTT. Translating it yields CASSPYSNTEAFF.